This T cell receptor (beta chain) was obtained from a study of chemoradiotherapy in HPV16-positive cancers. Study information: Functional T-cell assays on a couple of HPV16-positive patients' cells defined candidate HPV-specific clones and common TCR motifs. Findings and caveats of the study: Non-HPV-specific T cells did not expand in tumors during treatment, whereas candidate HPV-specific clones and E7-related motifs did.

Clones were read by immunoSEQ multiplex PCR, and TCRdb kept only the in-frame ones, dropping some. The sample includes some 35,000 clones, approximately 92% of them seen just once. With respect to this clone: Its antigen remains unidentified.

The input for sequencing was blood, taken from a patient who underwent chemoradiotherapy. The receptor was isolated from a human donor with HPV-associated anogenital cancer.

CDR3 in DNA: TGTGCCAGCTCACCAGATCCAGGAAACACTGAAGCTTTCTTT. Amino acids: CASSPDPGNTEAFF. This chain links TRBV18 with TRBJ1-1; D not certain. The CDR3 runs 14 residues. The germline V gene has CDR1 KGHSH and CDR2 LQKENI. The germline V and J ends were trimmed by 2 bases and 2 bases, with 9 bases remaining between them.